What follows are 21 T cell receptor beta chains derived from one specimen sequenced in a study of CD8+ T cells in alopecia areata. After isolation, RNA underwent reverse transcription to generate cDNA as the sequencing template. The data were produced by immunoSEQ multiplex PCR, yet TCRdb's version contains in-frame clones alone and is incomplete. The sample lists over 100,000 clones, around 50% occurring once. Treatment meaning: oral pan-JAK inhibitor, 5-10 mg twice daily. Sequences were derived from CD8+ T cells sorted from blood, sampled at week 24, from a patient treated with tofacitinib. Receptors were obtained from a human donor with alopecia areata.

This rearrangement joins TRBV6-4 to TRBJ2-1; TRBD2 matches 8 bases. The CDR3 covers 15 residues. Germline V gene lookup returns CDR1 MRHNA and CDR2 SNTAGT. V dropped 0 bases and J dropped 8; count of bases not matched to a gene: 6. CDR3 region: CASSDSKAGADEQFF. In DNA form, the CDR3 reads TGTGCCAGCAGTGACTCGAAAGCGGGGGCCGATGAGCAGTTCTTC.

This rearrangement joins TRBV6-5 to TRBJ2-5; no firm D call. V was shortened by 0 bases and J by 4 bases, with 15 bases between the two germline ends. Germline V lookup: CDR1 MNHEY, CDR2 SVGAGI. The CDR3 covers 16 residues. In DNA, the CDR3 is TGTGCCAGCAGTTACTCGACCTTCCCCGGCCCAGAGACCCAGTACTTC. This encodes CASSYSTFPGPETQYF.

The gene calls are TRBV27 and TRBJ2-1, with TRBD1 matching over 9 bases. V lost 3 bases to trimming and J lost 7 bases; unmatched junction nucleotides: 10. The CDR3 runs to 16 residues. Germline CDR1 reads MNHEY; CDR2 reads SMNVEV (reference sequence). CDR3 sequence reads: CASSLSTGTGKNEQFF. The CDR3 DNA follows: TGTGCCAGCAGTTTGTCGACCGGGACAGGGAAGAATGAGCAGTTCTTC.

The chain links TRBV29-1 to TRBJ1-1; 7 bases fit TRBD1. This CDR3 contains 13 residues. The V and J ends lost 7 bases and 1 base, in that order; junction bases with no gene match: 6. CDR1 and CDR2 (germline): SQVTM, ANQGSEA. The CDR3 region is CSGRQGGNTEAFF. DNA for the CDR3: TGCAGCGGGAGACAGGGTGGGAACACTGAAGCTTTCTTT.

The V gene is TRBV29-1, the J gene TRBJ1-4; D ambiguous. Germline-derived CDR1 and CDR2 are SQVTM and ANQGSEA. V was cut by 4 bases and J by 7 bases, with 16 bases left in between. The CDR3 runs to 14 residues. CDR3 sequence: CSVGQTQRGEKLFF. The CDR3, as DNA: TGCAGCGTTGGGCAGACCCAAAGAGGTGAAAAACTGTTTTTT.

V is TRBV27 and J is TRBJ1-1, with a weak D call TRBD1 (5 bases). With 2 bases removed from V and 7 bases from J, the gap between germline ends came to 11 bases. CDR3 size: 13 residues. Germline CDR1 is MNHEY and CDR2 is SMNVEV (reference sequence). The CDR3 reads CASSLRGGLEAFF. The CDR3 DNA follows: TGTGCCAGCAGTTTAAGGGGTGGCCTTGAAGCTTTCTTT.

This clone appeared a few times. The chain is built from TRBV27 and TRBJ2-7, with D unresolved. Looked up from germline, CDR1 is MNHEY and CDR2 is SMNVEV (reference sequence). This CDR3 region has 14 residues. Trimming took 5 bases from V and 2 from J, leaving 13 bases between them. CDR3 loop: CASSPSASAYEQYF. CDR3 DNA: TGTGCCAGCAGTCCGTCAGCGTCCGCCTACGAGCAGTACTTC.

This chain joins TRBV5-1 and TRBJ1-2; D unresolved. Germline CDR1 is SGHRS and CDR2 is YFSETQ. CDR3 length: 15 residues. Between the trimmed V and J ends, which lost 1 base and 2 bases, there was a span of 12 bases. The CDR3 coding sequence is TGCGCCAGCAGCTTGCTTCGTGCAGGAAACTATGGCTACACCTTC. This sequence encodes CASSLLRAGNYGYTF.

This clone has just a few counts. V gene TRBV6-5 combines with J gene TRBJ2-7; D might be TRBD1 (6 bases). CDR1 MNHEY and CDR2 SVGAGI come from the germline V gene. The CDR3 is 13 residues long. V was pared by 0 bases and J by 3 bases, with 6 bases between. The CDR3 protein is CASSYSDSYEQYF. CDR3 sequence (DNA): TGTGCCAGCAGTTACTCGGACAGCTACGAGCAGTACTTC.

The V call is TRBV9, the J call TRBJ1-2; D unclear. This CDR3 spans 15 amino acids. V was clipped by 0 bases and J by 5 bases, with 14 bases between them. The V gene's germline CDR1 is SGDLS and CDR2 YYNGEE. In DNA, the CDR3 is TGTGCCAGCAGCGTAGCCTCCGGCGTTGGATATGGCTACACCTTC. This translates into CASSVASGVGYGYTF.

The J gene is TRBJ2-5, the V gene TRBV13; 12 bases agree with TRBD2. Germline V gives CDR1 PRHDT, CDR2 FYEKMQ (reference sequence). V lost 7 bases, J lost 2 bases, and 5 bases stayed unmatched. This CDR3 has 15 residues. The CDR3 is CASTAGLAGQETQYF. CDR3 nucleotides: TGTGCCAGCACTGCAGGACTAGCGGGACAAGAGACCCAGTACTTC.

The chain couples TRBV5-6 to TRBJ2-1; no definite D call. Trimming took 4 bases from V and 9 from J, leaving 20 bases between them. The CDR3 length is 15 residues. CDR1 and CDR2 from the germline V gene are SGHDT and YYEEEE. The CDR3 protein is CASSPVPLGSSEQFF. For the CDR3, the DNA is TGTGCCAGCAGCCCTGTCCCCCTTGGAAGCAGTGAGCAGTTCTTC.

This clone has only a few counts. The genes are TRBV6-5 and TRBJ1-1, with D perhaps TRBD1 (5 bases). This CDR3 is 15 amino acids long. Germline loops: CDR1 MNHEY, CDR2 SVGAGI. Trimming took 2 bases from V and 0 from J, leaving 10 bases between them. The chain's CDR3 is CASSYDSQMNTEAFF. The CDR3 region has the DNA TGTGCCAGCAGTTACGACAGCCAGATGAACACTGAAGCTTTCTTT.

V and J are TRBV6-5 and TRBJ2-5, with 7 bases fitting TRBD1. The CDR3 is made up of 14 amino acids. Unmatched junction bases numbered 9, after V lost 10 bases and J lost 1 base. In germline, CDR1 is MNHEY, CDR2 SVGAGI. As DNA, the CDR3 is TGTGCCACACAGAGGGGGCACTCCCAAGAGACCCAGTACTTC. This translates into CATQRGHSQETQYF.

This clone was picked up one time. The rearrangement joins TRBV9 to TRBJ1-1; D gene unclear. The germline V and J ends were trimmed by 3 bases and 6 bases, with 15 bases remaining between them. Germline CDR1 is SGDLS and CDR2 is YYNGEE. This CDR3 is 14 amino acids long. For the CDR3, the DNA is TGTGCCAGCAGCGGAAGTGGTAGTTCTTCTGAAGCTTTCTTT. Protein: CASSGSGSSSEAFF.

The J gene is TRBJ2-7, the V gene TRBV6-5; TRBD1 or TRBD2 may be the D gene (6 bases each). V lost 6 bases, J lost 7 bases, and 13 bases lay in between. There are 12 residues in the CDR3. Germline CDR1 MNHEY, CDR2 SVGAGI. DNA for the CDR3: TGTGCCAGCAGCTCGGGGGCCGGGGAGCAGTACTTC. This translates into CASSSGAGEQYF.

This rearrangement joins TRBV13 to TRBJ2-7, with 16 nucleotides matching TRBD2. The germline V gene has CDR1 PRHDT and CDR2 FYEKMQ (reference sequence). The CDR3 runs 17 residues. Trimming took 4 bases from V and 4 from J; bases not matched to a gene: 7. The CDR3 is CASSYGTSGGAAYEQYF. For the CDR3, the DNA is TGTGCCAGCAGCTACGGGACTAGCGGGGGGGCCGCGTACGAGCAGTACTTC.

The gene calls are TRBV13 and TRBJ2-7; D uncertain. CDR1 and CDR2 (germline): PRHDT, FYEKMQ (reference sequence). The ends were cut back, 0 bases at V and 12 bases at J, with 12 bases in the middle. This CDR3 contains 12 residues. The CDR3 spells CASSLGGQVMYF. Written as DNA, the CDR3 is TGTGCCAGCAGCTTAGGCGGTCAAGTAATGTACTTC.

This clone was seen only a few times. The chain combines TRBV2 with TRBJ2-5; 10 positions match TRBD1. Germline CDR1 is SNHLY and CDR2 is FYNNEI. The length of the CDR3 is 15 residues. With V trimmed by 2 bases and J by 3 bases, 3 bases remained unmatched. The CDR3 DNA follows: TGTGCCAGCAGTGAACCCGGGACAGGGGAAGAGACCCAGTACTTC. Its translation: CASSEPGTGEETQYF.

This clone was seen once. The CDR3 sequence is CAWSWPGEGDTEAFF. CDR3 in DNA: TGTGCCTGGAGTTGGCCAGGCGAGGGGGACACTGAAGCTTTCTTT. The V and J genes are TRBV30 and TRBJ1-1, with D perhaps TRBD1 (6 bases). The CDR3 contains 15 residues. V was pared by 2 bases and J by 3 bases, with 16 bases between. Germline V lookup: CDR1 GTSNPN, CDR2 SVGIG (reference sequence).

The J gene is TRBJ1-4, the V gene TRBV30; 7 bases line up with TRBD1. J gave up 2 bases and V 2 bases, and 5 bases lay outside the gene matches. This CDR3 region has 15 residues. CDR1 and CDR2 (germline): GTSNPN, SVGIG (reference sequence). Written as DNA, the CDR3 is TGTGCCTGGAGTACGACAGGGACCACTAATGAAAAACTGTTTTTT. Translation gives CAWSTTGTTNEKLFF.